The clone carrying this T cell receptor beta chain was found many times. The antigen remains undetermined. The CDR3 end falls 3 residues outside the read, so it is completed with the germline J gene. The germline V gene has CDR1 MGHRA and CDR2 YSYEKL. This CDR3 has 15 amino acids. Trimming stripped 7 bases from V and 0 bases from J, with 13 bases between. Caucasian heritage predominated among both patients and controls. Sequencing input was equivalent genomic DNA from CVID and controls. Sequenced by immunoSEQ multiplex PCR; TCRdb stores in-frame clones only, minus some. This repertoire lists roughly 60,000 clones without singletons; over 1.5% sits in the top ten. The data originate from a study of T cell clonality in common variable immunodeficiency. Study results and limitations: TCRbeta clonality was increased in CVID versus healthy controls.

The rearrangement uses TRBV4-1 and TRBJ1-5; no clear D. This clonotype was obtained from a person aged 18 to 69 in good health. The sequencing input was peripheral blood mononuclear cells. The CDR3 spells CASTPLGYSNQPQHF. Partial CDR3 DNA: TGCGCCAGCACCCCCCTAGGATATAGCAATCAGCCC.